Reported below is one TCR beta chain. Its antigen is unknown. The data derive from a study of shared clonotypes between healthy human individuals. Study-level findings and limits: Memory subsets generally showed lower estimated richness than naive subsets.

Deep-level assay runs were performed. Replicate PCRs from sorted subsets contained roughly 200 ng DNA, which is tens of thousands of T cell genomes. Assay used: immunoSEQ multiplex PCR; TCRdb lists only in-frame clones, some missing. The sample consists of 2 million to 2.5 million clones, under 97% of them appearing once. Germline V CDR1 and CDR2: KGHSH, LQKENI. Trimming removed 4 bases at V and 5 bases at J, with 12 bases between. The CDR3 spans 14 residues. This TCR was recovered from a man aged 18 to 30 in good health. V usage is TRBV18 and J usage is TRBJ1-5; D is ambiguous. Source material: naive CD4+ T cells sorted from blood. Described subset: CD45RA+ positively selected. The CDR3 here is CASSRQPKDQPQHF. The CDR3, as DNA: TGTGCCAGCTCACGGCAACCCAAAGATCAGCCCCAGCATTTT.